The 16 T cell receptor beta chains below come from one sample, sequenced in a study of blood T cells in healthy people across ages. A sample-barcoded 5' primer and a J-beta primer mix were used in a second PCR of about 6 to 12 cycles. TCRdb reanalysed the 5' RACE reads using MiXCR and keeps one entry per CDR3 protein. The sample holds approximately 1.5 million distinct CDR3 sequences; around 36% are singletons and the top ten take 11%. The source material was blood. The receptors shown here come from a young woman in good health.

This clonotype was seen a few times. The chain is built from TRBV6-5 and TRBJ2-3; 10 positions agree with TRBD1. V shed 3 bases and J 3 bases; nucleotides not matched to a gene: 6. Looked up from germline, CDR1 is MNHEY and CDR2 is SVGAGI. CDR3 length: 16 residues. The CDR3 sequence: CASSYSDRGLTDTQYF. The CDR3 DNA sequence: TGTGCCAGCAGTTATTCCGACAGGGGGCTAACAGATACGCAGTATTTT.

A single count supports this clonotype. This sequence joins TRBV12-3 or TRBV12-4 and TRBJ2-3; 11 bases line up with TRBD2. The CDR3 runs to 17 residues. V shed 6 bases and J 5 bases; nucleotides not matched to a gene: 13. The CDR3 bases are TGTGCCAGCAGCTGGGACCGGTCACTAGCGGGAGAAGATACGCAGTATTTT. Protein sequence: CASSWDRSLAGEDTQYF.

This clonotype was detected many times. V gene TRBV5-1 combines with J gene TRBJ2-3; 11 bases are a match to TRBD1. Germline CDR1 is SGHRS and CDR2 is YFSETQ. The CDR3 extends over 14 amino acids. The ends lost 4 bases at V and 5 bases at J; junction bases unmatched: 3. The CDR3 here is CASSLGQGVDTQYF. The CDR3 DNA sequence: TGCGCCAGCAGCCTGGGACAGGGGGTAGATACGCAGTATTTT.

Concerning this clonotype itself: No conserved phenylalanine or tryptophan ends this CDR3, so it is likely a read error. V and J are TRBV2 and TRBJ1-4, with D possibly matching TRBD1 (5 bases). Trimming removed 2 bases at V and 0 bases at J, with 13 bases between. CDR1 and CDR2 from the germline V gene are SNHLY and FYNNEI. This CDR3 spans 17 amino acids. The CDR3 DNA reads as TGTGCCAGCAGTGAACTCGGGGGGAGCCCAACTAATGAAAAACTGTTTTGT. Translation: CASSELGGSPTNEKLFC.

The chain is built from TRBV20-1 and TRBJ1-2, with D unclear. CDR1 is DFQATT, CDR2 SNEGSKA, per germline (reference sequence). The CDR3 sequence is 13 residues long. V was shortened by 0 bases and J by 3 bases, with 8 bases between the two germline ends. The CDR3, as DNA: TGCAGTGCTAGAGATCCGGCGGACTATGGCTACACCTTC. Its protein is CSARDPADYGYTF.

The sample holds many counts of this clonotype. The chain's CDR3 is CSVRQGAIDTGELFF. The DNA for the CDR3 is TGCAGCGTCCGACAGGGGGCTATTGACACCGGGGAGCTGTTTTTT. The rearrangement links TRBV29-1 to TRBJ2-2, with 10 nucleotides matching TRBD1. The CDR3 contains 15 residues. Per the germline V gene, CDR1 is SQVTM and CDR2 is ANQGSEA. Trimming removed 6 bases from V and 3 bases from J; junction bases left unmatched: 7.

This clonotype came up a few times. The chain links TRBV10-3 to TRBJ2-3; 8 bases map to TRBD1. This CDR3 is 14 amino acids long. CDR1 and CDR2 (germline): ENHRY, SYGVKD. J was trimmed by 0 bases and V by 5 bases; bases with no gene match: 1. CDR3 region: CAISRDRSTDTQYF. Written as DNA, the CDR3 is TGTGCCATCAGTAGGGACAGGAGCACAGATACGCAGTATTTT.

The rearrangement links TRBV4-1 to TRBJ2-7, with D perhaps matching TRBD1 or TRBD2 (6 bases each). The ends were cut back, 7 bases at V and 3 bases at J, with 19 bases in the middle. This CDR3 is 15 amino acids long. Germline V gives CDR1 MGHRA, CDR2 YSYEKL. CDR3 DNA sequence: TGCGCCAGCAAGCCAGGGGCGGGAAGGAACTACGAGCAGTACTTC. Translation: CASKPGAGRNYEQYF.

This chain connects TRBV18 to TRBJ2-1; 8 bases agree with TRBD1. V was pared by 4 bases and J by 4 bases, with 6 bases of the junction left unmatched. Germline loops: CDR1 KGHSH, CDR2 LQKENI. This CDR3 is 15 amino acids long. Here the CDR3 DNA reads TGTGCCAGCTCACGAAACCGGGACAGGTACAATGAGCAGTTCTTC. This encodes CASSRNRDRYNEQFF.

This clonotype was seen a handful of times. The gene calls are TRBV21-1 and TRBJ2-1; no check of the table's D call, TRBD2, against the DNA was made. TRBV21-1 is annotated as a pseudogene. This CDR3 has 16 residues. The CDR3 reads CASSGRGPSSYNEQFF. CDR3 nucleotides: TGTGCCAGCAGCGGGAGAGGGCCGAGCTCCTACAATGAGCAGTTCTTC.

On this clonotype: The junction does not match germline at one end; this may be a read error. The chain is built from TRBV5-1 and TRBJ2-1, with 8 bases fitting TRBD1. The CDR3 length is 14 residues. Germline values: CDR1 SGHRS, CDR2 YFSETQ. The CDR3 is CASSLNRGSNGQFF. DNA of the CDR3: TGCGCCAGCAGCTTGAACAGGGGGAGCAATGGGCAGTTCTTC. Supplemented by reference TRBV5-1 and TRBJ2-1, the full variable domain reads KAGVTQTPRYLIKTRGQQVTLSCSPISGHRSVSWYQQTPGQGLQFLFEYFSETQRNKGNFPGRFSGRQFSNSRSEMNVSTLELGDSALYLCASSLNRGSNGQFFGPGTRLTVL.

The genes are TRBV9 and TRBJ2-7; 7 bases are shared with TRBD2. Germline CDR1 is SGDLS and CDR2 is YYNGEE. Losses at the gene ends were 1 base for V and 9 bases for J; bases not matched to a gene: 10. The CDR3 length is 14 residues. CDR3 loop: CASSVSGAPAAQYF. Written as DNA, the CDR3 is TGTGCCAGCAGCGTAAGCGGGGCCCCAGCGGCGCAGTACTTC.

V usage is TRBV20-1 and J usage is TRBJ2-3; the D is unclear. The CDR3 has 15 residues. Deletions cut 1 base from V and 2 bases from J, with 13 bases between. CDR1 is DFQATT and CDR2 is SNEGSKA in the germline V gene (reference sequence). CDR3 loop: CSARGPTSHTDTQYF. The CDR3 DNA is TGCAGTGCTAGAGGACCGACCTCGCACACAGATACGCAGTATTTT.

The chain uses TRBV20-1 and TRBJ2-1; D is unclear. Per the germline V gene, CDR1 is DFQATT and CDR2 is SNEGSKA (reference sequence). Trimming took 7 bases from V and 3 from J, leaving 19 bases between them. The CDR3 is 15 residues long. CDR3 amino acids: CSVQNRQIRYNEQFF. The CDR3 DNA sequence: TGCAGTGTTCAGAATAGGCAGATCCGCTACAATGAGCAGTTCTTC.

This clonotype turned up a few times. This rearrangement joins TRBV19 to TRBJ2-6; D gene ambiguous. Per germline, CDR1 LNHDA and CDR2 SQIVND (reference sequence). There are 14 residues in the CDR3. Trimming cost V 7 bases and J 0 bases, with 7 bases left between them. CDR3 sequence: CASKETSGANVLTF. The CDR3 DNA is TGTGCCAGTAAGGAGACCTCTGGGGCCAACGTCCTGACTTTC.

J is TRBJ2-1 and V is TRBV11-1; D is tentatively TRBD1 or TRBD2 (5 bases each). Germline assignment: CDR1 SGHAT and CDR2 FQDESV (reference sequence). The CDR3 has 16 amino acids. Trimming cost V 2 bases and J 5 bases, with 16 bases left between them. The DNA of the CDR3 is TGTGCCAGCAGCTTATATGTACGAGGGGCGGACAATGAGCAGTTCTTC. This codes for CASSLYVRGADNEQFF.